This T cell receptor (beta chain) was profiled in a study of OX40 agonist ivuxolimab in advanced cancers. Study-wide context: Patients' therapy was ivuxolimab, an antibody that acts as an agonist of OX40 (CD134). Patients achieving partial responses numbered three: one hepatocellular carcinoma case and two cutaneous melanoma cases.

The method was immunoSEQ multiplex PCR; TCRdb's version includes in-frame clones alone and lacks a portion of them. This table holds tens of thousands of clones, 80% to 95% found once. Study results and caveats: Expanded peripheral T cell antigen specificity was not determined.

Germline V gene data show CDR1 as SGHTA and CDR2 as FQGNSA. This CDR3 comprises 14 residues. Trimming removed 3 bases at V and 1 base at J, with 9 bases between. On this clone itself: Its specificity is unknown.

The rearrangement links TRBV7-2 to TRBJ2-5; maybe TRBD2 (6 bases). The source was CD4+ or CD8+ T cells sorted from blood, collected in a trial of the OX40 agonist ivuxolimab. The TCR was taken from an adult with an advanced solid tumor such as melanoma, head and neck, liver or kidney cancer. CDR3 bases: TGTGCCAGCAGCTTTGGAGGGGCCCAAGAGACCCAGTACTTC. Translating it yields CASSFGGAQETQYF.